The text below deals with one T cell receptor (beta chain). This receptor's antigen is unknown. The record has no base qualities; no much larger clone is one base away. The sample's treatment or condition, from its label and the paper: some 20 received Ad26.COV2.S at low or high dose, single or two shots; about five received placebo; per-sample allocation not given. For vaccine and placebo recipients, repertoires were sequenced using samples collected on day 63 after the first injection. Cohort 1b enrolled about 25 adults aged 18-55 years at a single site in Boston, USA, between 29 July and 7 August 2020. Ad26.COV2.S was a replication-incompetent adenovirus type 26 vector that expressed a prefusion-stabilized SARS-CoV-2 spike protein derived from the original Wuhan strain. The immunoSEQ Assay was used to sequence TCRbeta CDR3 regions. After extraction, genomic DNA underwent amplification by bias-controlled multiplex PCR, followed by high-throughput sequencing. The source study handled its data this way. To quantify the absolute abundance of each unique TCRbeta CDR3 region, sequences were collapsed and filtered. Usable DNA was measured by amplifying reference genes present in all nucleated cells, and TCRbeta template counts were normalized to that usable DNA to estimate T cell fraction. Repertoire TCRs were annotated as SARS-CoV-2-specific when V gene, CDR3 amino acid sequence and J gene were exactly matched to a known reactive TCR set. MIRA supplied the reference SARS-CoV-2 TCR set, which was filtered for enrichment in COVID-19-positive ImmuneCODE repertoires so that public or cross-reactive TCRs were removed. Using the MIRA antigens, annotated TCRs were further analysed by specific ORF or by position within an ORF. Breadth was defined as the number of annotated unique rearrangements divided by the total number of unique productive rearrangements, and depth was defined as the summed frequency of the annotated unique rearrangements. Group comparisons of TCR breadth used two-sided Wilcoxon rank-sum tests. TCRdb carries this immuneACCESS record with in-frame sequences only. Its versions omit some clonotypes, under half of them owing to an unresolved V gene in the studies checked, with the rest unexplained. Clone size and V and J calls were adopted from that table, with D and trimming inferred from the DNA. The sample has about 350,000 clones on record, about 87% of them singletons. Clones ranked in the top ten supply 6.4% of the sample.

This record belongs to a study of Ad26.COV2.S vaccination and SARS-CoV-2 variants listed by TCRdb under 2021. For context, the study as a whole: Donors in the vaccine arm were drawn from COV1001, a multicentre, randomized, double-blind, placebo-controlled phase I-IIa trial testing Ad26.COV2.S in healthy adults. Ad26.COV2.S was given intramuscularly at 5x10^10 or 1x10^11 viral particles, as a single shot or as two shots 56 days apart. Investigators remained blinded to trial group allocation during experiments and outcome assessment. Trial participants were randomized into five groups of five: low-dose or high-dose Ad26.COV2.S given once or twice, or placebo on both occasions. TCRbeta repertoire sequencing served as the tool for gauging how specific and how broad the SARS-CoV-2-reactive T cell receptors were following Ad26.COV2.S vaccination. The TCR-sequenced set comprised approximately 30 samples: some 20 Ad26.COV2.S vaccine recipients, 5 placebo recipients and 8 SARS-CoV-2 convalescent individuals. What the authors observed across the whole study: Spike-specific TCR breadth was higher in Ad26.COV2.S recipients than in placebo recipients (P = 0.0014). After vaccination, substantial breadth of spike-specific CD8+ and CD4+ T cell responses was reported. It was noted by the authors that total T cell responses may have been underestimated by the TCR breadth and depth analyses. The study was not powered for comparison of responses between vaccine doses or regimens. Vaccine and placebo recipients had similar non-spike TCR breadth, a finding consistent with the vaccine containing only spike.

The TCR originated in a person aged 18 to 65 who received the Ad26.COV2.S COVID-19 vaccine or a placebo. The source material was peripheral blood, sampled in a trial of Ad26.COV2.S vaccine versus placebo.

The DNA reads as follows: TGCAGCGCCGCAGGTCGGCGGCTCTCCTACAATGAGCAGTTCTTC. This yields the protein CSAAGRRLSYNEQFF. The chain was built from TRBV29-1 and TRBJ2-1; no D segment can be confidently identified. Sequences SQVTM (CDR1) and ANQGSEA (CDR2) are obtained from the germline V gene. The germline ends are 16 bases apart after V is trimmed by 7 bases and J by 0 bases. The CDR3 runs 15 amino acids, cysteine and phenylalanine included. Only CDR3 DNA remains: 45 bases, in frame from the first base.